The 26 T cell receptor beta chains below all came from one sample that was sequenced in a study of response to subunit inactivated influenza vaccine (dated by TCRdb to 2016 to 2019). The method behind the library was RT-PCR. The instrument given in TCRdb is Illumina HiSeq 2500. The public reads were reanalyzed by TCRdb: fastp trimming at Q25, MiXCR alignment, in-frame beta chains only. Rows are unified per CDR3 protein, each entry keeping the most common DNA and genes. Within this sample are 700,000 to 900,000 distinct CDR3 sequences, with over 20% of them counted one time only. The top ten clones comprise more than 8.5% of the sample. Source: PBMCs from blood, taken approximately 5 days after vaccination. All receptors come from a man aged 50 or older who received an inactivated influenza vaccine. Donor details come from another sample of the same person, matched by shared clones.

The sample holds a few counts of this clonotype. This chain joins TRBV5-1 and TRBJ2-7; unclear D gene. Per the germline V gene, CDR1 is SGHRS and CDR2 is YFSETQ. Trimming stripped 3 bases from V and 7 bases from J, with 14 bases between. The CDR3 spans 13 residues. The CDR3 spells CASSSGSLGEQYF. CDR3 DNA sequence: TGCGCCAGCAGCTCCGGGTCACTGGGTGAGCAGTACTTC.

This chain uses TRBV7-9 with TRBJ2-3; D not certain. Trimming took off 5 bases at V and 3 bases at J, with 12 bases between the two ends. CDR1 is SEHNR, CDR2 FQNEAQ, per germline (reference sequence). CDR3 length equals 14 residues. The CDR3 loop is CASSPTDLTDTQYF. CDR3 DNA: TGTGCCAGCAGCCCTACCGACCTGACAGATACGCAGTATTTT.

This sequence joins TRBV6-2 or TRBV6-3 and TRBJ2-7, with D possibly being TRBD1 or TRBD2 (5 bases each). CDR1 and CDR2 from the germline V gene are MNHEY and SVGEGT. This CDR3 spans 15 amino acids. V was cut by 4 bases and J by 1 base, with 14 bases left in between. The CDR3: CASSSPRDASYEQYF. Written as DNA, the CDR3 is TGTGCCAGCAGTTCACCCCGGGACGCATCCTACGAGCAGTACTTC.

In its sample, this clonotype was seen a few times. This rearrangement joins TRBV5-1 to TRBJ1-5, with 7 bases identical to TRBD1. CDR1 is SGHRS, CDR2 YFSETQ, per germline. This CDR3 comprises 15 residues. Trimming at V came to 0 bases and at J to 7 bases, leaving 7 bases not matched to a gene. In nucleotides, the CDR3 is TGCGCCAGCAGCTTGGGAGGGGGCGGATTGCAGCCCCAGCATTTT. Its translation: CASSLGGGGLQPQHF.

The genes are TRBV6-2 or TRBV6-3 and TRBJ2-5; TRBD2 might be the D (6 bases). The ends were cut back, 6 bases at V and 1 base at J, with 15 bases in the middle. The CDR3 is made up of 15 amino acids. Germline loops: CDR1 MNHEY, CDR2 SVGEGT. The CDR3 sequence: CASRYRGDFQETQYF. The CDR3 nucleotides are TGTGCCAGCAGGTATCGAGGGGACTTCCAAGAGACCCAGTACTTC.

This clonotype was seen more than once but under ten times. This chain joins TRBV5-6 and TRBJ2-7, with a tentative D call TRBD1 (6 bases). CDR1 is SGHDT and CDR2 is YYEEEE in the germline V gene. V gave up 4 bases and J gave up 1 base, with 15 bases separating them. The CDR3 loop spans 15 amino acids. DNA for the CDR3: TGTGCCAGCAGCCGGGAACCGACAGGTTCCTACGAGCAGTACTTC. Translated: CASSREPTGSYEQYF.

V gene TRBV10-3 combines with J gene TRBJ2-5, with D maybe TRBD2 (5 bases). Germline V gene data show CDR1 as ENHRY and CDR2 as SYGVKD. CDR3 length: 15 amino acids. Trimming stripped 4 bases from V and 6 bases from J, with 18 bases between. CDR3 loop: CAISARAAPGQTQYF. CDR3 nucleotides: TGTGCCATCAGTGCGCGAGCGGCCCCGGGTCAGACCCAGTACTTC.

V is TRBV30 and J is TRBJ1-2; possibly TRBD1 for D (6 bases). Germline CDR1 is GTSNPN and CDR2 is SVGIG (reference sequence). The CDR3 consists of 13 residues. V lost 5 bases to trimming and J lost 4 bases, with 14 bases between them. CDR3 sequence reads: CAWAEQGFYGYTF. In nucleotides, the CDR3 is TGTGCCTGGGCGGAACAGGGATTCTATGGCTACACCTTC.

This clonotype was counted at least ten times. The chain recombines TRBV4-1 with TRBJ2-7; 8 nucleotides align to TRBD1. After removal of 4 bases from V and 6 bases from J, the junction contained 2 bases not matched to a gene. The CDR3 is 12 residues long. Germline assignment: CDR1 MGHRA and CDR2 YSYEKL. The CDR3 nucleotides are TGCGCCAGCAGCCGGACAGGGCTCGAGCAGTACTTC. Encoded protein: CASSRTGLEQYF.

This clonotype was counted between two and nine times. The gene calls are TRBV12-3 or TRBV12-4 and TRBJ2-7, with 7 positions matching TRBD2. The V gene end was trimmed by 3 bases and the J gene end by 0 bases; junction bases not matched to a gene: 5. The CDR3 spans 15 residues. This chain's CDR3 is CASSFMGGSSYEQYF. The DNA of the CDR3 is TGTGCCAGCAGTTTCATGGGGGGGAGCTCCTACGAGCAGTACTTC.

This clonotype was seen a few times. This chain uses TRBV14 with TRBJ2-5; no reliable D call. Germline assignment: CDR1 SGHDN and CDR2 FVKESK. CDR3 size: 14 residues. V was clipped by 1 base and J by 7 bases, with 13 bases between them. Here the CDR3 reads CASSQAPKGWTQYF. DNA for the CDR3: TGTGCCAGCAGCCAAGCCCCTAAAGGTTGGACCCAGTACTTC.

This chain uses TRBV7-9 with TRBJ2-7, with a tentative D call TRBD2 (5 bases). The CDR3 has 16 amino acids. Trimming cost V 2 bases and J 0 bases, with 14 bases left between them. The germline V gene encodes CDR1 SEHNR and CDR2 FQNEAQ (reference sequence). The CDR3 coding sequence is TGTGCCAGCAGCTTACCACGGGATTCCCCCTCCTACGAGCAGTACTTC. Encoded protein: CASSLPRDSPSYEQYF.

The rearrangement links TRBV18 to TRBJ2-3, with D possibly matching TRBD1 (6 bases). V shed 5 bases and J shed 0 bases, with 9 bases lying between them. Germline V gives CDR1 KGHSH, CDR2 LQKENI. The CDR3 is 14 amino acids. The CDR3 DNA follows: TGTGCCAGCTCAGCTCAGGGGAGCACAGATACGCAGTATTTT. It encodes CASSAQGSTDTQYF. Supplemented by reference TRBV18 and TRBJ2-3, the full variable domain reads NAGVMQNPRHLVRRRGQEARLRCSPMKGHSHVYWYRQLPEEGLKFMVYLQKENIIDESGMPKERFSAEFPKEGPSILRIQQVVRGDSAAYFCASSAQGSTDTQYFGPGTRLTVL.

The chain joins TRBV7-9 to TRBJ2-5; D may be TRBD2 (5 bases). CDR3 length equals 15 residues. Germline CDR1 reads SEHNR; CDR2 reads FQNEAQ (reference sequence). V was clipped by 3 bases and J by 0 bases, with 11 bases between them. CDR3 residues: CASSLVSGYQETQYF. The DNA for the CDR3 is TGTGCCAGCAGCTTGGTCTCGGGGTACCAAGAGACCCAGTACTTC.

The chain recombines TRBV9 with TRBJ1-2, with a weak D call TRBD1 (5 bases). V was trimmed by 0 bases and J by 8 bases, leaving 17 bases between them. Per germline, CDR1 SGDLS and CDR2 YYNGEE. The CDR3 runs 15 residues. The CDR3 DNA reads TGTGCCAGCAGCGTAGCTCCGGGGGAGCGAAAGGGCTACACCTTC. This sequence encodes CASSVAPGERKGYTF.

This sequence joins TRBV25-1 and TRBJ2-2; weak D call: TRBD1 (6 bases). V was cut by 1 base and J by 2 bases, with 11 bases left in between. The CDR3 has 16 amino acids. The germline CDR1 and CDR2 sequences are MGHDK and SYGVNS. CDR3: CASSEWGRGNTGELFF. CDR3 DNA: TGTGCCAGCAGTGAATGGGGCAGGGGAAACACCGGGGAGCTGTTTTTT. Together with reference TRBV25-1 and TRBJ2-2, the CDR3 gives the full variable domain: EADIYQTPRYLVIGTGKKITLECSQTMGHDKMYWYQQDPGMELHLIHYSYGVNSTEKGDLSSESTVSRIRTEHFPLTLESARPSHTSQYLCASSEWGRGNTGELFFGEGSRLTVL.

This clonotype has more than one count but fewer than ten. This sequence joins TRBV25-1 and TRBJ1-6; maybe TRBD1 (5 bases). V lost 5 bases and J 4 bases, leaving 18 bases between the germline ends. CDR3 length: 17 residues. The V gene's germline CDR1 is MGHDK and CDR2 SYGVNS. The CDR3 region is CASSRGLGAAYNSPLHF. The DNA for the CDR3 is TGTGCCAGCAGTCGAGGGCTCGGGGCAGCATATAATTCACCCCTCCACTTT.

V and J are TRBV10-3 and TRBJ2-4; a weak D match, TRBD2 (5 bases). This CDR3 comprises 15 residues. In germline, CDR1 is ENHRY, CDR2 SYGVKD. V lost 2 bases and J lost 3, with 11 bases in between. The CDR3 sequence: CAISEIEGIKNIQYF. The CDR3 DNA is TGTGCCATCAGTGAGATAGAGGGAATCAAAAACATTCAGTACTTC.

The chain employs TRBV6-2 or TRBV6-3 and TRBJ1-1, with D hard to call. Germline CDR1 reads MNHEY; CDR2 reads SVGEGT. The germline V and J ends were trimmed by 0 bases and 6 bases, with 17 bases remaining between them. CDR3 length: 16 amino acids. CDR3 bases: TGTGCCAGCAGTTACTCTGGCGGAGGCAAAAACGCTGAAGCTTTCTTT. Protein sequence: CASSYSGGGKNAEAFF.

V and J are TRBV25-1 and TRBJ2-2, with 10 nucleotides matching TRBD2. CDR3 size: 18 residues. Unmatched junction bases numbered 8, after V lost 4 bases and J lost 0 bases. CDR1 and CDR2 (germline): MGHDK, SYGVNS. CDR3 sequence: CASSAPSGSPANTGELFF. The DNA of the CDR3 is TGTGCCAGCAGTGCACCTAGCGGGAGCCCGGCGAACACCGGGGAGCTGTTTTTT.

V usage is TRBV4-2 and J usage is TRBJ2-5; 9 bases agree with TRBD2. There are 17 residues in the CDR3. J lost 2 bases, V lost 1 base, and 8 bases had no gene match. Germline CDR1 and CDR2: LGHNA and YNFKEQ. The CDR3 nucleotides read TGTGCCAGCAGCCAAGTGTCAGCGGGAGGACCACAAGAGACCCAGTACTTC. As protein: CASSQVSAGGPQETQYF.

The V call is TRBV5-1, the J call TRBJ2-5; the match to TRBD1 covers 7 bases. The CDR3 contains 15 residues. The V gene's germline CDR1 is SGHRS and CDR2 YFSETQ. With 2 bases clipped from V and 4 bases from J, the junction kept 8 bases outside the gene matches. DNA for the CDR3: TGCGCCAGCAGCTTTCGACAGGGTGGGGCAGAGACCCAGTACTTC. Translated, it gives CASSFRQGGAETQYF.

This clonotype was found many times. V is TRBV29-1 and J is TRBJ2-3, with 7 bases that match TRBD2. This CDR3 spans 14 amino acids. With V trimmed by 5 bases and J by 1 base, 6 bases remained unmatched. The V gene's germline CDR1 is SQVTM and CDR2 ANQGSEA. The chain's CDR3 is CSVRPRGGTDTQYF. CDR3 DNA: TGCAGCGTTCGGCCACGGGGGGGCACAGATACGCAGTATTTT.

Only a few counts were recorded for this clonotype. The chain carries TRBV4-1 and TRBJ2-2; unclear D gene. V dropped 1 base and J dropped 4 bases, with 10 bases sitting between them. This CDR3 spans 15 amino acids. CDR1 and CDR2 (germline): MGHRA, YSYEKL. The CDR3 reads CASSQVSLSTGELFF. The CDR3 DNA is TGCGCCAGCAGCCAAGTATCGCTATCCACCGGGGAGCTGTTTTTT.

Points on this clonotype: One end of the junction is discordant with germline, which a read error may explain. The chain joins TRBV6-5 to TRBJ2-7, with D uncertain. CDR3 size: 16 residues. The germline gives CDR1 MNHEY, CDR2 SVGAGI. The CDR3 DNA is TGTGCCAGCAGTTACAGAGCCTTCGATTTCCGCTACGGGCAGTACTTC. Amino acid sequence: CASSYRAFDFRYGQYF.

The V gene is TRBV20-1, the J gene TRBJ2-7; the match to TRBD2 covers 12 bases. The CDR3 consists of 15 residues. V lost 3 bases and J lost 2; bases outside the gene matches: 5. CDR1 is DFQATT, CDR2 SNEGSKA, per germline (reference sequence). The CDR3 region has the DNA TGCAGTGCTAGTCAGTCTAGCGGGGGGGCCTACGAGCAGTACTTC. Its protein is CSASQSSGGAYEQYF.